The rows below give T cell receptor beta chains drawn from one sample of a study of blood T cell repertoires in COVID-19. Some clones are missing from TCRdb's copy, which holds only in-frame ones; the method was immunoSEQ multiplex PCR. The repertoire holds about 75,000 clones, with 79% as singletons. Input material: peripheral blood. Every receptor here comes from a woman aged 80 or over with active or convalescent COVID-19. Both conserved end residues are trimmed from each CDR3. The order of the fields is V gene, CDR3 length, J gene, CDR3 protein.

TRBV10-3,12,TRBJ2-1,AIKRGQGGNEQF
TRBV19,16,TRBJ2-5,ASSLQGLAGSGRETQY
TRBV10-3,12,TRBJ1-3,AISAGRSGNTIY
TRBV28,13,TRBJ1-5,ASSPQSGGNQPQH
TRBV5-4,12,TRBJ2-5,ASSYQLAWETQY
TRBV5-1,11,TRBJ2-7,ASSITGNNEQY
TRBV29-1,12,TRBJ1-5,SVRIGGGNQPQH
TRBV4-2,12,TRBJ2-1,ASSQERSYNEQF
TRBV9,14,TRBJ1-3,ASSEGEPSSGNTIY
TRBV28,10,TRBJ2-7,ASSYSSYEQY
TRBV11-2,11,TRBJ1-2,ASTEVSWKGYT
TRBV9,14,TRBJ1-5,ASSTGTGGQNQPQH